Listed here are 18 T cell receptor beta chains from one sample, sequenced in a study of identical twins. TCRdb re-called the 5' RACE reads through MiXCR, storing one row per CDR3 protein. In the table there are around 240,000 distinct CDR3 sequences, roughly a tenth of which are singletons. Specimen: memory T cells sorted from blood. All receptors derive from a man in his fifties in good health.

The rearrangement joins TRBV19 to TRBJ1-1, with 9 bases identical to TRBD1. CDR3 length equals 15 residues. Losses at the gene ends were 6 bases for V and 3 bases for J; bases not matched to a gene: 8. From germline, CDR1 is LNHDA and CDR2 SQIVND (reference sequence). In DNA, the CDR3 is TGTGCCAGTAGCCGGACAGGGGCTGTGTACACTGAAGCTTTCTTT. The encoded protein is CASSRTGAVYTEAFF.

V usage is TRBV19 and J usage is TRBJ2-7, with a possible D match to TRBD1 (6 bases). The germline V and J ends were trimmed by 3 bases and 5 bases, with 11 bases remaining between them. Per germline, CDR1 LNHDA and CDR2 SQIVND (reference sequence). CDR3 length: 13 amino acids. In DNA, the CDR3 is TGTGCCAGTAGTATGTTACAGGGCCACGAGCAGTACTTC. Translation gives CASSMLQGHEQYF.

This clonotype was counted a single time. The CDR3 spells CASSSLPGDGTGELFF. CDR3 nucleotides: TGTGCCAGCAGCTCCCTTCCGGGGGACGGTACCGGGGAGCTGTTTTTT. The rearrangement uses TRBV7-9 and TRBJ2-2; maybe TRBD2 (6 bases). Trimming cost V 4 bases and J 5 bases, with 17 bases left between them. The CDR3 is 16 amino acids. Germline V gene sequence: CDR1 SEHNR, CDR2 FQNEAQ (reference sequence).

This clonotype has more than one count but fewer than ten. The chain links TRBV20-1 to TRBJ2-2; D gene uncertain. The germline V gene has CDR1 DFQATT and CDR2 SNEGSKA (reference sequence). The CDR3 loop spans 13 amino acids. V was pared by 3 bases and J by 4 bases, with 9 bases between. The CDR3 here is CSARFPATGELFF. CDR3 DNA sequence: TGCAGTGCTAGGTTCCCAGCCACCGGGGAGCTGTTTTTT.

In this sample, this clonotype turned up many times. This chain uses TRBV7-9 with TRBJ2-5; no clear D gene. The ends were cut back, 3 bases at V and 2 bases at J, with 4 bases in the middle. The CDR3 is 12 amino acids. Germline V gene lookup returns CDR1 SEHNR and CDR2 FQNEAQ (reference sequence). CDR3 region: CASSFAQETQYF. For the CDR3, the DNA is TGTGCCAGCAGCTTTGCACAAGAGACCCAGTACTTC.

This clonotype occurred a few times. This rearrangement joins TRBV6-2 or TRBV6-3 to TRBJ2-7; no firm D call. Germline V lookup: CDR1 MNHEY, CDR2 SVGEGT. This CDR3 comprises 12 residues. V was trimmed by 5 bases and J by 4 bases, leaving 9 bases between them. CDR3 loop: CASSPNGYEQYF. The CDR3 DNA is TGTGCCAGCAGTCCGAACGGGTACGAGCAGTACTTC.

This clonotype came up many times. This chain connects TRBV4-2 to TRBJ2-7; perhaps D is TRBD1 or TRBD2 (5 bases each). Germline V gives CDR1 LGHNA, CDR2 YNFKEQ. V lost 0 bases and J 4 bases, leaving 7 bases between the germline ends. The CDR3 spans 13 residues. The CDR3 reads CASSQDGAYEQYF. DNA of the CDR3: TGTGCCAGCAGCCAAGACGGGGCATACGAGCAGTACTTC.

Many counts were recorded for this clonotype. The gene calls are TRBV4-3 and TRBJ1-1; D gene uncertain. Trimming left V 3 bases short and J 6 bases short, with 14 bases between. The CDR3 loop spans 14 amino acids. The germline V gene has CDR1 LGHNA and CDR2 YSLEER. The CDR3 DNA sequence: TGCGCCAGCAGCCAGCGACATGGAGGCGCTGAAGCTTTCTTT. Translation: CASSQRHGGAEAFF.

The chain joins TRBV12-3 or TRBV12-4 to TRBJ1-6, with a tentative D call TRBD1 (5 bases). V lost 3 bases, J lost 4 bases, and 7 bases lay in between. The CDR3 has 14 amino acids. The CDR3 DNA is TGTGCCAGCAGTTTTGGGGCTTATAATTCACCCCTCCACTTT. The encoded protein is CASSFGAYNSPLHF.

This chain links TRBV11-2 with TRBJ2-3; 12 bases are shared with TRBD2. Germline lookup yields CDR1 SGHAT and CDR2 FQNNGV. The trim removed 1 base at V and 13 bases at J, leaving 18 bases unmatched. The CDR3 covers 18 residues. The CDR3 sequence: CASSLGIGSSGGARYEYF. In DNA, the CDR3 is TGTGCCAGCAGCTTAGGCATAGGGTCTAGCGGGGGGGCACGGTATGAGTATTTT.

This clonotype came up many times. V and J are TRBV7-2 and TRBJ2-1; 11 nucleotides align to TRBD2. With V trimmed by 9 bases and J by 8 bases, 12 bases remained unmatched. Germline V gene lookup returns CDR1 SGHTA and CDR2 FQGNSA. This CDR3 is built from 15 residues. CDR3 bases: TGTGCCAGTACGAAGACTAGCGGGATTTCCTATGAGCAGTTCTTC. Translated, it gives CASTKTSGISYEQFF.

The V call is TRBV27, the J call TRBJ2-2, with 9 bases that match TRBD1. The CDR3 loop spans 15 amino acids. CDR1 and CDR2 from the germline V gene are MNHEY and SMNVEV (reference sequence). With V trimmed by 5 bases and J by 6 bases, 7 bases remained unmatched. The CDR3 region has the DNA TGTGCCAGCAGTATAGGGACAGGGTGGGCCGGGGAGCTGTTTTTT. Translation gives CASSIGTGWAGELFF.

This rearrangement joins TRBV20-1 to TRBJ2-7, with 10 bases lining up with TRBD2. Germline CDR1 is DFQATT and CDR2 is SNEGSKA (reference sequence). V was pared by 0 bases and J by 3 bases, with 14 bases of the junction left unmatched. The CDR3 consists of 18 residues. In DNA form, the CDR3 reads TGCAGTGCTAGAGATCAGGCTAGCGGGAGTCTCGGGAGCTACGAGCAGTACTTC. This codes for CSARDQASGSLGSYEQYF.

V gene TRBV28 combines with J gene TRBJ2-7; D not certain. The CDR3 extends over 13 amino acids. Trimming removed 6 bases at V and 7 bases at J, with 16 bases between. In germline, CDR1 is MDHEN, CDR2 SYDVKM. The CDR3 region has the DNA TGTGCCAGCAGAACATCAGGAGTCGGGGAGCAGTACTTC. It is translated as CASRTSGVGEQYF. Complete variable domain (other parts from reference TRBV28 and TRBJ2-7): DVKVTQSSRYLVKRTGEKVFLECVQDMDHENMFWYRQDPGLGLRLIYFSYDVKMKEKGDIPEGYSVSREKKERFSLILESASTNQTSMYLCASRTSGVGEQYFGPGTRLTVT.

This clonotype has at least ten counts. The chain has TRBV4-1 and TRBJ2-3; a weak D match, TRBD1 (6 bases). This CDR3 is 14 amino acids long. Trimming stripped 5 bases from V and 6 bases from J, with 15 bases between. Germline V gene lookup returns CDR1 MGHRA and CDR2 YSYEKL. DNA for the CDR3: TGCGCCAGCAGCTTGACAGGCGTTATGGATACGCAGTATTTT. It encodes CASSLTGVMDTQYF.

A few counts support this clonotype. The rearrangement links TRBV6-1 to TRBJ2-7; 7 nucleotides line up with TRBD1. Germline values: CDR1 MNHNS, CDR2 SASEGT. The length of the CDR3 is 15 residues. V dropped 6 bases and J dropped 0; count of bases not matched to a gene: 8. The CDR3: CASRRSGTVSYEQYF. The CDR3 region has the DNA TGTGCCAGCAGACGCTCCGGGACAGTCTCCTACGAGCAGTACTTC.

This clonotype was seen repeatedly, ten times or more. The chain carries TRBV7-2 and TRBJ2-3; 10 bases agree with TRBD2. Germline V gene data show CDR1 as SGHTA and CDR2 as FQGNSA. J gave up 3 bases and V 3 bases, and 6 bases lay outside the gene matches. The CDR3 covers 16 residues. The CDR3 loop is CASSLSSGGGTDTQYF. CDR3 nucleotides: TGTGCCAGCAGCTTGTCTAGCGGGGGAGGGACAGATACGCAGTATTTT.

This clonotype showed up many times. This chain links TRBV6-2 or TRBV6-3 with TRBJ1-4, with D possibly TRBD1 on 6 matching bases. CDR1 MNHEY and CDR2 SVGEGT come from the germline V gene. The CDR3 has 10 amino acids. For the CDR3, the DNA is TGTGCAACCGGCAGGGGAAAACTGTTTTTT. It specifies CATGRGKLFF.